These 15 T cell receptor beta chains came from one sample sequenced in a study of blood T cell repertoires in COVID-19. Here immunoSEQ multiplex PCR was the method, and the copy in TCRdb shows in-frame clones only, minus some. Of 35,000 to 40,000 clones detected, roughly 84% appear once; the ten largest clones hold about 12%. Specimen: peripheral blood. These TCRs come from a man between 60 and 70 years old with active COVID-19.

This chain uses TRBV6-5 with TRBJ2-7; D uncertain. Germline V gene data show CDR1 as MNHEY and CDR2 as SVGAGI. CDR3 length equals 11 residues. V was trimmed by 5 bases and J by 3 bases, leaving 5 bases between them. The CDR3 nucleotides read TGTGCCAGCAGTCAGGACTACGAGCAGTACTTC. This encodes CASSQDYEQYF.

The chain employs TRBV19 and TRBJ2-7; 10 nucleotides agree with TRBD1. Germline V CDR1 and CDR2: LNHDA, SQIVND (reference sequence). The CDR3 is 14 residues long. V trimming: 4 bases; J trimming: 2 bases; junction bases outside the gene matches: 2. The CDR3 DNA reads TGTGCCAGTAGTACCGGGACAGGGGCCTACGAGCAGTACTTC. Translated: CASSTGTGAYEQYF.

The chain employs TRBV28 and TRBJ1-1; D ambiguous. Trimming shortened V by 2 bases and J by 11 bases, and 9 bases separated the two germline ends. This CDR3 has 11 amino acids. The germline gives CDR1 MDHEN, CDR2 SYDVKM. CDR3 loop: CASSLDGGAFF. In nucleotides, the CDR3 is TGTGCCAGCAGTTTAGATGGAGGGGCTTTCTTT.

This clone was observed a single time. The rearrangement joins TRBV6-6 to TRBJ1-2; TRBD1 is a possible D gene (6 bases). V dropped 0 bases and J dropped 3 bases, with 14 bases sitting between them. CDR1 MNHNY and CDR2 SVGAGI come from the germline V gene (reference sequence). This CDR3 has 16 amino acids. The chain's CDR3 is CASSYSKAGADYGYTF. Here the CDR3 DNA reads TGTGCCAGCAGTTACTCGAAGGCAGGGGCTGACTATGGCTACACCTTC.

The gene calls are TRBV6-2 or TRBV6-3 and TRBJ2-5; 8 bases line up with TRBD2. With 5 bases clipped from V and 7 bases from J, the junction kept 9 bases outside the gene matches. CDR1 and CDR2 (germline): MNHEY, SVGEGT. This CDR3 has 14 residues. The DNA of the CDR3 is TGTGCCAGCAGTCAGACTAGCGCAACTAGGACCCAGTACTTC. This encodes CASSQTSATRTQYF.

V is TRBV5-1 and J is TRBJ1-1; 10 nucleotides line up with TRBD1. Germline CDR1 is SGHRS and CDR2 is YFSETQ. The CDR3 loop spans 12 amino acids. Unmatched junction bases numbered 1, after V lost 3 bases and J lost 8 bases. CDR3: CASSSDRGEAFF. The DNA of the CDR3 is TGCGCCAGCAGCTCGGACAGGGGGGAAGCTTTCTTT.

V gene TRBV4-1 combines with J gene TRBJ2-2; TRBD2 is a possible D gene (5 bases). CDR1 is MGHRA, CDR2 YSYEKL, per germline. The CDR3 is 15 amino acids. V gave up 2 bases and J gave up 1 base, with 8 bases separating them. The CDR3 region is CASSQPAVNTGELFF. The CDR3 DNA follows: TGCGCCAGCAGCCAACCAGCGGTGAACACCGGGGAGCTGTTTTTT.

The genes are TRBV5-1 and TRBJ1-4; 7 nucleotides line up with TRBD1. The CDR3 is 14 residues long. Trimming took 4 bases from V and 5 from J; bases not matched to a gene: 5. Germline CDR1 SGHRS, CDR2 YFSETQ. CDR3 DNA: TGCGCCAGCAGCGGAGGGACAGTCAATGAAAAACTGTTTTTT. Residues: CASSGGTVNEKLFF.

This sequence joins TRBV6-4 and TRBJ2-1; TRBD2 aligns across 7 bases. Germline CDR1 and CDR2: MRHNA and SNTAGT. CDR3 length equals 15 residues. V lost 6 bases to trimming and J lost 9 bases; unmatched junction nucleotides: 14. The CDR3 nucleotides read TGTGCCAGCAGCCCACTAGCGTCGTATGCGGGTGAGCAGTTCTTC. Translation: CASSPLASYAGEQFF.

This chain uses TRBV5-1 with TRBJ2-7, with TRBD1 matching 7 bases. The J segment lost 0 bases and the V segment lost 4 bases, leaving 4 bases of the junction unmatched. There are 14 residues in the CDR3. Looked up from germline, CDR1 is SGHRS and CDR2 is YFSETQ. The CDR3 reads CASSTGVSSYEQYF. The CDR3 DNA is TGCGCCAGCAGCACAGGGGTCAGCTCCTACGAGCAGTACTTC.

This clone occurred a few times. This rearrangement joins TRBV19 to TRBJ2-3; D uncertain. CDR1 and CDR2 from the germline V gene are LNHDA and SQIVND (reference sequence). The germline V and J ends were trimmed by 0 bases and 1 base, with 8 bases remaining between them. CDR3 length equals 15 residues. Here the CDR3 DNA reads TGTGCCAGTAGTATAGAACTGTCTGGCACAGATACGCAGTATTTT. This sequence encodes CASSIELSGTDTQYF.

This clone has a handful of counts. The chain employs TRBV7-3 and TRBJ2-2; a weak D match, TRBD2 (5 bases). Looked up from germline, CDR1 is SGHTA and CDR2 is FQGTGA. V lost 5 bases to trimming and J lost 0 bases, with 22 bases between them. The CDR3 loop spans 19 amino acids. As DNA, the CDR3 is TGTGCCAGCAGCCCTAGGAGGCCCTATGGTGGACCGAACACCGGGGAGCTGTTTTTT. It specifies CASSPRRPYGGPNTGELFF.

The V call is TRBV9, the J call TRBJ2-3, with TRBD1 matching over 10 bases. Germline V gene sequence: CDR1 SGDLS, CDR2 YYNGEE. J lost 5 bases, V lost 0 bases, and 3 bases had no gene match. The CDR3 has 15 residues. The CDR3 bases are TGTGCCAGCAGCGTAGATTGGACAGGGGGAGATACGCAGTATTTT. Translated: CASSVDWTGGDTQYF. Together with reference TRBV9 and TRBJ2-3, the CDR3 gives the full variable domain: DSGVTQTPKHLITATGQRVTLRCSPRSGDLSVYWYQQSLDQGLQFLIQYYNGEERAKGNILERFSAQQFPDLHSELNLSSLELGDSALYFCASSVDWTGGDTQYFGPGTRLTVL.

The sample holds many counts of this clone. The V call is TRBV6-5, the J call TRBJ2-1; D gene ambiguous. This CDR3 contains 15 residues. Germline CDR1 is MNHEY and CDR2 is SVGAGI. The V end lost 5 bases, the J end lost 9 bases, and 20 bases lay between the germline ends. CDR3 in amino acids: CASSPASVAISEQFF. The CDR3 DNA sequence: TGTGCCAGCAGTCCCGCTTCTGTAGCAATCTCTGAGCAGTTCTTC.

The chain has TRBV18 and TRBJ2-2; 9 bases are shared with TRBD1. J lost 0 bases, V lost 5 bases, and 4 bases had no gene match. From germline, CDR1 is KGHSH and CDR2 LQKENI. This CDR3 region has 16 residues. The CDR3 nucleotides read TGTGCCAGCTCATCCGGGACAGGGACGAACACCGGGGAGCTGTTTTTT. This gives the protein CASSSGTGTNTGELFF. Based on the CDR3 plus reference TRBV18 and TRBJ2-2, the full variable domain is NAGVMQNPRHLVRRRGQEARLRCSPMKGHSHVYWYRQLPEEGLKFMVYLQKENIIDESGMPKERFSAEFPKEGPSILRIQQVVRGDSAAYFCASSSGTGTNTGELFFGEGSRLTVL.